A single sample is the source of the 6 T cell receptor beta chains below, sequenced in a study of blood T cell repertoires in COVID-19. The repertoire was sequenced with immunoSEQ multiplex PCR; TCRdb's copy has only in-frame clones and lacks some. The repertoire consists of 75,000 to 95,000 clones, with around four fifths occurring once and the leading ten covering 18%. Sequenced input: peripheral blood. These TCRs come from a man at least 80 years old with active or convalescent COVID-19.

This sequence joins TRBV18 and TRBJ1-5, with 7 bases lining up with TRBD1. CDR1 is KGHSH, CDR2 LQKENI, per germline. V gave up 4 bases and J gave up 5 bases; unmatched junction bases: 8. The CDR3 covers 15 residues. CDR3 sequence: CASSHNRDRHQPQHF. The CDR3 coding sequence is TGTGCCAGCTCACACAACCGGGACAGACATCAGCCCCAGCATTTT.

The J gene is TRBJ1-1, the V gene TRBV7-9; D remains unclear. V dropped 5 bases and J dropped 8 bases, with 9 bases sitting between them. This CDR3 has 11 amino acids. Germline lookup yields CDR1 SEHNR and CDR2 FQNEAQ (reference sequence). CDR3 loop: CASSPMWEAFF. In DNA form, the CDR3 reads TGTGCCAGCAGCCCTATGTGGGAAGCTTTCTTT.

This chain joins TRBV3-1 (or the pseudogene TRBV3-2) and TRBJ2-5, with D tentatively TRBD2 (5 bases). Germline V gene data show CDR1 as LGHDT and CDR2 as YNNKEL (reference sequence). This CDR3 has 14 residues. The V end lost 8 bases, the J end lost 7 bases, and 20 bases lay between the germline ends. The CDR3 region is CASGPDRRYGTQYF. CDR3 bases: TGTGCCAGCGGTCCGGACCGGAGGTATGGGACCCAGTACTTC.

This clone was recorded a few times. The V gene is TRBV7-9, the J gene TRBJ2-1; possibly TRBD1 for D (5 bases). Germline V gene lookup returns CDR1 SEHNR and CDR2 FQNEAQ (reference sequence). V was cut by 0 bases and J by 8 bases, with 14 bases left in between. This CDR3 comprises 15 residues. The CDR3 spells CASSLARGALHEQFF. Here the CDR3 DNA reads TGTGCCAGCAGCTTAGCTAGGGGCGCACTCCATGAGCAGTTCTTC.

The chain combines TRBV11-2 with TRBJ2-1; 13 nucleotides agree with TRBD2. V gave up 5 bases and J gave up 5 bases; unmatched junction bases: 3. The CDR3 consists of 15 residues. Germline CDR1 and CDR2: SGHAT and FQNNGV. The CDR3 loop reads CASSGGLAGNNEQFF. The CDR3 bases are TGTGCCAGCAGCGGGGGACTAGCGGGGAACAATGAGCAGTTCTTC.

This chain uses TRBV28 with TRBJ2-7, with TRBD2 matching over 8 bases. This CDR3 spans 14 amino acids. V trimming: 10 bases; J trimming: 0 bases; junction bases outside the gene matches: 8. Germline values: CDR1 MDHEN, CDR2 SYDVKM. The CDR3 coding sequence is TGTGCCACTCGACTAGCGAGTAGCTCCTACGAGCAGTACGTC. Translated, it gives CATRLASSSYEQYV.